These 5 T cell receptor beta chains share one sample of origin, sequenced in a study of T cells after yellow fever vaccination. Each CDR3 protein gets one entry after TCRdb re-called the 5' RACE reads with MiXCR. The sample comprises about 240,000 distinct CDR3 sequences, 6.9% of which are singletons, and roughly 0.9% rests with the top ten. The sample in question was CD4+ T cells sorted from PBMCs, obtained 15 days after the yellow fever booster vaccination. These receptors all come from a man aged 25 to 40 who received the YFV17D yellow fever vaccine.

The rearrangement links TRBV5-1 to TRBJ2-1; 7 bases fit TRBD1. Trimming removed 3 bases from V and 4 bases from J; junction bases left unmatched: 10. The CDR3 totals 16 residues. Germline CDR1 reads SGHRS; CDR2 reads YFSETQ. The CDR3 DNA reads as TGCGCCAGCAGCTCGACCGGGACAGTGACATACAATGAGCAGTTCTTC. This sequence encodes CASSSTGTVTYNEQFF.

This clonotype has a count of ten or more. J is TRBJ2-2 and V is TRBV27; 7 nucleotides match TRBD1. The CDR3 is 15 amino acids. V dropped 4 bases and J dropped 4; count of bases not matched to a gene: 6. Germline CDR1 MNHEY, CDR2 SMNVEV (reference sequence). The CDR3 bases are TGTGCCAGCAGTTGGATGAGGGGGCCCACCGGGGAGCTGTTTTTT. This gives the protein CASSWMRGPTGELFF.

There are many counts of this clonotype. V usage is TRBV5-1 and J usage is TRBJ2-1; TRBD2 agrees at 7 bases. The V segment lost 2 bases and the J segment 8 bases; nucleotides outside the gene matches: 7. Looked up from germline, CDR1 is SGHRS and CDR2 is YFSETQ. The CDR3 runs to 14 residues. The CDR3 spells CASSFRGRVDEQFF. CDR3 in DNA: TGCGCCAGCAGCTTCCGAGGGAGGGTGGATGAGCAGTTCTTC.

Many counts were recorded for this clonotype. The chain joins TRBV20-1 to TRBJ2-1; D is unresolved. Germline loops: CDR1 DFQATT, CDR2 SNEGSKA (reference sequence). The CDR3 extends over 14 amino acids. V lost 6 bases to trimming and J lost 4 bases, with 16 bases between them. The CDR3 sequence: CSANTQKTYNEQFF. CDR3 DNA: TGCAGTGCAAATACGCAGAAAACATACAATGAGCAGTTCTTC.

The CDR3 protein is CASKTQGSTEAFF. The DNA for the CDR3 is TGTGCCAGCAAAACCCAGGGCTCCACTGAAGCTTTCTTT. The V call is TRBV12-3 or TRBV12-4, the J call TRBJ1-1; possible D gene TRBD1, 5 bases. The CDR3 runs to 13 residues. V shed 7 bases and J shed 4 bases, with 13 bases lying between them.